The next 5 T cell receptor beta chains were all read from a single sample in a study of blood T cell repertoires in COVID-19. TCRdb's table, derived via immunoSEQ multiplex PCR, lists solely in-frame clones and lacks some. Found here are roughly 200,000 clones, around 80% of them singletons; the top ten hold 6.5%. Sample: peripheral blood. The source of these receptors is a man aged 70-80 years with active or convalescent COVID-19.

The V call is TRBV4-2, the J call TRBJ1-3, with D perhaps TRBD1 (5 bases). The CDR3 length is 15 residues. Germline V gives CDR1 LGHNA, CDR2 YNFKEQ. V was trimmed by 2 bases and J by 2 bases, leaving 10 bases between them. The CDR3 here is CASSQNQGPGNTIYF. In DNA, the CDR3 is TGTGCCAGCAGCCAAAATCAGGGCCCTGGAAACACCATATATTTT.

The chain couples TRBV5-5 to TRBJ2-1, with TRBD2 as a possible D gene (5 bases). Trimming cost V 2 bases and J 1 base, with 10 bases left between them. CDR3 length equals 15 residues. CDR1 and CDR2 (germline): SGHKS, YYEKEE (reference sequence). CDR3 DNA: TGTGCCAGCAGCTTTGGGAGAGGATCCTACAATGAGCAGTTCTTC. This sequence encodes CASSFGRGSYNEQFF.

In its sample, this clone was seen many times. The chain carries TRBV5-4 and TRBJ1-1; D remains unclear. Germline V gives CDR1 SGHNT, CDR2 YYREEE (reference sequence). The CDR3 has 14 residues. Trimming pared 4 bases from V and 1 base from J, leaving 11 bases between. DNA of the CDR3: TGTGCCAGCAGCACTCCTCGGGGGAACACTGAAGCTTTCTTT. As protein: CASSTPRGNTEAFF.

The chain recombines TRBV11-3 with TRBJ2-2; 14 positions agree with TRBD2. V gave up 3 bases and J gave up 7 bases; unmatched junction bases: 7. Germline V gives CDR1 SGHNT, CDR2 YENEEA. CDR3 length: 17 amino acids. The CDR3 DNA reads TGTGCCAGCAGCTTCGTTGGGACTAGCGGGAGAAGCGGGGAGCTGTTTTTT. This translates into CASSFVGTSGRSGELFF.

The gene calls are TRBV2 and TRBJ1-2; a possible D gene is TRBD1 (6 bases). Trimming took off 8 bases at V and 4 bases at J, with 14 bases between the two ends. This CDR3 comprises 13 residues. The germline gives CDR1 SNHLY, CDR2 FYNNEI. The CDR3 DNA follows: TGTGCCAGCTCTAGGACAGCTCCCTATGGCTACACCTTC. It yields the protein CASSRTAPYGYTF.